These T cell receptor beta chains were read from a single sample in a study of shared clonotypes between healthy human individuals. The data were produced by immunoSEQ multiplex PCR, yet TCRdb's version contains in-frame clones alone and is incomplete. The table lists some 2,000,000 clones, approximately 96% of them singletons. Material: naive CD4+ T cells sorted from blood. The receptors shown here come from a man between 18 and 35 years old in good health. CDR3s include the opening cysteine and the closing phenylalanine or tryptophan. A D gene is named only where the DNA matches it firmly. Only part of the rows carry a size: once, few, many, or a class if the clone is expanded.

d_call: -; j_call: TRBJ2-1; v_call: TRBV30; clone_size: -; cdr3_nt: TGTGCCTGGAGTGTACTAGGGGGAGAGATCGCCTACAATGAGCAGTTCTTC; cdr3_aa: CAWSVLGGEIAYNEQFF
d_call: TRBD2; j_call: TRBJ2-7; v_call: TRBV27; clone_size: -; cdr3_nt: TGTGCCAGCAGCGATTTTTACAGGCCGACTAGCGGGTCACGCTCCTACGAGCAGTACTTC; cdr3_aa: CASSDFYRPTSGSRSYEQYF
d_call: -; j_call: TRBJ2-3; v_call: TRBV4-2; clone_size: -; cdr3_nt: TGTGCCAGCAGCCAAGATGCGGGGGCCAGAACAGATACGCAGTATTTT; cdr3_aa: CASSQDAGARTDTQYF
d_call: -; j_call: TRBJ2-1; v_call: TRBV15; clone_size: -; cdr3_nt: TGTGCCACCAGCAGAGATCGAAATGAGCAGTTCTTC; cdr3_aa: CATSRDRNEQFF
d_call: -; j_call: TRBJ2-3; v_call: TRBV7-2; clone_size: once; cdr3_nt: TGTGCCAGCAGCTTAGATGCGGGGCCCACAGATACGCAGTATTTT; cdr3_aa: CASSLDAGPTDTQYF
d_call: -; j_call: TRBJ1-1; v_call: TRBV2; clone_size: -; cdr3_nt: TGTGCCAGCACAGATTCGAGGAACACTGAAGCTTTCTTT; cdr3_aa: CASTDSRNTEAFF
d_call: -; j_call: TRBJ2-3; v_call: TRBV18; clone_size: -; cdr3_nt: TGTGCCAGCTCACCTGGGGTAGATACGCAGTATTTT; cdr3_aa: CASSPGVDTQYF
d_call: -; j_call: TRBJ2-7; v_call: TRBV30; clone_size: once; cdr3_nt: TGTGCCTGGGGGTTCCCACAGGGATCCTACGAGCAGTACTTC; cdr3_aa: CAWGFPQGSYEQYF
d_call: -; j_call: TRBJ1-5; v_call: TRBV5-1; clone_size: -; cdr3_nt: TGCGCCAGCAGCTTGGAGGGCATTAGCAATCAGCCCCAGCATTTT; cdr3_aa: CASSLEGISNQPQHF
d_call: TRBD2; j_call: TRBJ2-7; v_call: TRBV7-3; clone_size: -; cdr3_nt: TGTGCCAGCAGCTTAAACGGGGGGGCCTACGAGCAGTACTTC; cdr3_aa: CASSLNGGAYEQYF
d_call: TRBD2; j_call: TRBJ2-5; v_call: TRBV18; clone_size: -; cdr3_nt: TGTGCCAGCTCACGGACTAGCGAAGAGACCCAGTACTTC; cdr3_aa: CASSRTSEETQYF
d_call: -; j_call: TRBJ2-3; v_call: TRBV5-1; clone_size: -; cdr3_nt: TGCGCCAGCAGCGAGCCGGCAGATACGCAGTATTTT; cdr3_aa: CASSEPADTQYF
d_call: TRBD1; j_call: TRBJ2-3; v_call: TRBV6-4; clone_size: -; cdr3_nt: TGTGCCAGCAAGGGACAGGGGAGCACAGATACGCAGTATTTT; cdr3_aa: CASKGQGSTDTQYF
d_call: TRBD2; j_call: TRBJ2-7; v_call: TRBV18; clone_size: once; cdr3_nt: TGTGCCAGCTCACCCCTAGCGGTGAGCTCCTACGAGCAGTACTTC; cdr3_aa: CASSPLAVSSYEQYF
d_call: -; j_call: TRBJ1-1; v_call: TRBV30; clone_size: -; cdr3_nt: TGTGCCTGGAGTACGATGGGGGACACTGAAGCTTTCTTT; cdr3_aa: CAWSTMGDTEAFF
d_call: TRBD1; j_call: TRBJ2-5; v_call: TRBV18; clone_size: -; cdr3_nt: TGTGCCAGCTCACCACCCAGCGGGACAGGGTCTGGGGGTTACCAAGAGACCCAGTACTTC; cdr3_aa: CASSPPSGTGSGGYQETQYF
d_call: -; j_call: TRBJ2-1; v_call: TRBV5-1; clone_size: -; cdr3_nt: TGCGCCAGCAGCCCAGACACCCCGGCCTACAATGAGCAGTTCTTC; cdr3_aa: CASSPDTPAYNEQFF
d_call: TRBD1; j_call: TRBJ2-2; v_call: TRBV10-2; clone_size: once; cdr3_nt: TGCGCCAGCACTGACAGACAGGGTTTCGAGCTGTTTTTT; cdr3_aa: CASTDRQGFELFF
d_call: -; j_call: TRBJ2-7; v_call: TRBV6-5; clone_size: -; cdr3_nt: TGTGCCAGCAGTGGATTCTCGCTGGGGACCTACGAGCAGTACTTC; cdr3_aa: CASSGFSLGTYEQYF
d_call: -; j_call: TRBJ1-6; v_call: TRBV14; clone_size: -; cdr3_nt: TGTGCCAGCAGCCAAGAGTTGGGGAGGATTTCACCCCTCCACTTT; cdr3_aa: CASSQELGRISPLHF
d_call: TRBD1; j_call: TRBJ1-2; v_call: TRBV5-1; clone_size: -; cdr3_nt: TGCGCCAGCAGACCGGACAGGGGGAACACTAACTATGGCTACACCTTC; cdr3_aa: CASRPDRGNTNYGYTF
d_call: TRBD1; j_call: TRBJ1-2; v_call: TRBV5-1; clone_size: -; cdr3_nt: TGCGCCAGCAGCTTGTCTCAGGGGGCGCAGGGGTATGGCTACACCTTC; cdr3_aa: CASSLSQGAQGYGYTF
d_call: -; j_call: TRBJ1-4; v_call: TRBV7-2; clone_size: -; cdr3_nt: TGTGCCAGCAGCTTATATGGGGGAGCCGCTAATGAAAAACTGTTTTTT; cdr3_aa: CASSLYGGAANEKLFF
d_call: TRBD2; j_call: TRBJ2-7; v_call: TRBV10-1; clone_size: -; cdr3_nt: TGCGCCAGCAGTGGCCAGCGGGAGGGCCGACAGTACTTC; cdr3_aa: CASSGQREGRQYF
d_call: -; j_call: TRBJ1-3; v_call: TRBV6-5; clone_size: -; cdr3_nt: TGTGCCAGCAGCCCGGGCACCTCTGGAAACACCATATATTTT; cdr3_aa: CASSPGTSGNTIYF
d_call: -; j_call: TRBJ2-5; v_call: TRBV6-5; clone_size: -; cdr3_nt: TGTGCCAGCACCCCGTCGGGGACCCAAGAGACCCAGTACTTC; cdr3_aa: CASTPSGTQETQYF
d_call: -; j_call: TRBJ2-5; v_call: TRBV7-9; clone_size: -; cdr3_nt: TGTGCCAGCAGCTTAGCGCCCCTGGCAGGCCAAGAGACCCAGTACTTC; cdr3_aa: CASSLAPLAGQETQYF
d_call: -; j_call: TRBJ2-6; v_call: TRBV7-2; clone_size: -; cdr3_nt: TGTGCCAGCAGCTTTGGGGGGTACGGGGCCAACGTCCTGACTTTC; cdr3_aa: CASSFGGYGANVLTF
d_call: TRBD1; j_call: TRBJ2-7; v_call: TRBV5-4; clone_size: -; cdr3_nt: TGTGCCAGCAGCTTGGGTAGGGGGCACGAGCAGTACTTC; cdr3_aa: CASSLGRGHEQYF
d_call: TRBD1; j_call: TRBJ2-7; v_call: TRBV7-2; clone_size: -; cdr3_nt: TGTGCCAGCAGCTCCGGGACAGGGCGCTACGAGCAGTACTTC; cdr3_aa: CASSSGTGRYEQYF
d_call: -; j_call: TRBJ1-1; v_call: TRBV27; clone_size: -; cdr3_nt: TGTGCCAGCAGGGATGACAGACGGACTCAATTACTTAACACTGAAGCTTTCTTT; cdr3_aa: CASRDDRRTQLLNTEAFF
d_call: TRBD1; j_call: TRBJ1-1; v_call: TRBV28; clone_size: -; cdr3_nt: TGTGCCAGCAGTCTCCGACAGGGGGCACACACTGAAGCTTTCTTT; cdr3_aa: CASSLRQGAHTEAFF
d_call: -; j_call: TRBJ1-1; v_call: TRBV11-2; clone_size: -; cdr3_nt: TGTGCCAGCAGCGACTATTTGGGACGGACCCAGAACACTGAAGCTTTCTTT; cdr3_aa: CASSDYLGRTQNTEAFF
d_call: -; j_call: TRBJ1-1; v_call: TRBV7-2; clone_size: -; cdr3_nt: TGTGCCAGCAGCGTACAGGTATCGACGACTGAAGCTTTCTTT; cdr3_aa: CASSVQVSTTEAFF
d_call: -; j_call: TRBJ1-4; v_call: TRBV5-1; clone_size: -; cdr3_nt: TGCGCCAGCAGCTTGGATGGGTCCCTGGTGAATGAAAAACTGTTTTTT; cdr3_aa: CASSLDGSLVNEKLFF
d_call: -; j_call: TRBJ2-5; v_call: TRBV5-4; clone_size: -; cdr3_nt: TGTGCCAGCAGCTTGCCCGGACAGACCAGGGAGACCCAGTACTTC; cdr3_aa: CASSLPGQTRETQYF
d_call: -; j_call: TRBJ2-5; v_call: TRBV6-5; clone_size: once; cdr3_nt: TGTGCCAGCAGTTACCAGGGGCGAGGGGAGACCCAGTACTTC; cdr3_aa: CASSYQGRGETQYF
d_call: -; j_call: TRBJ2-5; v_call: TRBV10-1; clone_size: -; cdr3_nt: TGCGCCAGCAGTGAAGGACAGACGTACCAAGAGACCCAGTACTTC; cdr3_aa: CASSEGQTYQETQYF
d_call: TRBD2; j_call: TRBJ2-7; v_call: TRBV7-2; clone_size: -; cdr3_nt: TGTGCCAGCAGCTTAGCGAAAAGCGGGAGGCCAACCTACGAGCAGTACTTC; cdr3_aa: CASSLAKSGRPTYEQYF
d_call: -; j_call: TRBJ2-6; v_call: TRBV6-5; clone_size: -; cdr3_nt: TGTGCCAGCAGTGCCCGGATCTCTGGGGCCAACGTCCTGACTTTC; cdr3_aa: CASSARISGANVLTF
d_call: -; j_call: TRBJ2-3; v_call: TRBV29-1; clone_size: once; cdr3_nt: TGCAGCGTTGAAAGAGGGGGCACAGATACGCAGTATTTT; cdr3_aa: CSVERGGTDTQYF
d_call: -; j_call: TRBJ1-1; v_call: TRBV6-6; clone_size: -; cdr3_nt: TGTGCCAGCAGTTCCCCAGATGGGAACACTGAAGCTTTCTTT; cdr3_aa: CASSSPDGNTEAFF
d_call: TRBD1; j_call: TRBJ2-7; v_call: TRBV5-6; clone_size: -; cdr3_nt: TGTGCCAGCAGCACTACAGGGGGGACCCCTTTACATGACTTC; cdr3_aa: CASSTTGGTPLHDF
d_call: -; j_call: TRBJ1-1; v_call: TRBV11-2; clone_size: once; cdr3_nt: TGTGCCAGCAGCTTAGCCGGGTCAGCCACTGAAGCTTTCTTT; cdr3_aa: CASSLAGSATEAFF
d_call: TRBD2; j_call: TRBJ2-1; v_call: TRBV29-1; clone_size: -; cdr3_nt: TGCAGCGTTGGCCGCCTACTAGCGGACAATGAGCAGTTCTTC; cdr3_aa: CSVGRLLADNEQFF
d_call: -; j_call: TRBJ2-2; v_call: TRBV7-9; clone_size: once; cdr3_nt: TGTGCCAGCAGCTTAGCATGGGGGGACTCTTTCACCGGGGAGCTGTTTTTT; cdr3_aa: CASSLAWGDSFTGELFF
d_call: TRBD1; j_call: TRBJ2-7; v_call: TRBV7-8; clone_size: -; cdr3_nt: TGTGCCAGCAGCTACGGACAGGGCGAAGGCGAGCAGTACTTC; cdr3_aa: CASSYGQGEGEQYF
d_call: -; j_call: TRBJ1-1; v_call: TRBV29-1; clone_size: -; cdr3_nt: TGCAGCGTTGTCCGGGACGGGAACACTGAAGCTTTCTTT; cdr3_aa: CSVVRDGNTEAFF
d_call: -; j_call: TRBJ1-1; v_call: TRBV18; clone_size: once; cdr3_nt: TGTGCCAGCTCACCATTACAGGGTGAAGGTGAAGCTTTCTTT; cdr3_aa: CASSPLQGEGEAFF
d_call: -; j_call: TRBJ1-3; v_call: TRBV19; clone_size: -; cdr3_nt: TGTGCCACCGGCTTTCCGCTTGGAAACACCATATATTTT; cdr3_aa: CATGFPLGNTIYF
d_call: TRBD1; j_call: TRBJ2-1; v_call: TRBV4-1; clone_size: -; cdr3_nt: TGCGCCAGCAGCCAAGTGGGACAGGGGTACAATGAGCAGTTCTTC; cdr3_aa: CASSQVGQGYNEQFF
d_call: -; j_call: TRBJ2-4; v_call: TRBV4-3; clone_size: -; cdr3_nt: TGCGCCAGCAGCCAAGATCGGTCAAACATTCAGTACTTC; cdr3_aa: CASSQDRSNIQYF
d_call: -; j_call: TRBJ1-2; v_call: TRBV6-6; clone_size: -; cdr3_nt: TGTGCCAGCAGTTACTCCCTAAACTATGGCTACACCTTC; cdr3_aa: CASSYSLNYGYTF
d_call: TRBD2; j_call: TRBJ2-2; v_call: TRBV9; clone_size: -; cdr3_nt: TGTGCCAGCAGCGCTCGACTAGCGGGTGGGAACACCGGGGAGCTGTTTTTT; cdr3_aa: CASSARLAGGNTGELFF
d_call: -; j_call: TRBJ2-3; v_call: TRBV11-2; clone_size: -; cdr3_nt: TGTGCCAGCAGCCCAGGGGGTAGCGGGTTGGTAGATACGCAGTATTTT; cdr3_aa: CASSPGGSGLVDTQYF
d_call: TRBD2; j_call: TRBJ2-7; v_call: TRBV4-3; clone_size: -; cdr3_nt: TGCGCCAGCAGCCAAGATGGACTAGCGGGAGGAGACGAGCAGTACTTC; cdr3_aa: CASSQDGLAGGDEQYF
d_call: TRBD1; j_call: TRBJ2-1; v_call: TRBV11-2; clone_size: -; cdr3_nt: TGTGCCAGCAGCTTAGAGGGACAGGGGAGGAATGAGCAGTTCTTC; cdr3_aa: CASSLEGQGRNEQFF